This T cell receptor beta chain was recorded in a study of T-cell memory formation after mild COVID-19. About the study: The study found TCR clusters largely donor specific.

TCR alpha and TCR beta cDNA libraries carrying sample barcodes and UMIs came from 5'RACE with constant-segment primers. TCRdb processed the 5' RACE reads anew with MiXCR; each CDR3 protein has one entry. The sample yields about 240,000 distinct CDR3 sequences, around a tenth seen once. The study, taken as a whole, reports: Mainly in CM and EM were contracting CD4+ clones; CD8+ were in EMRA. Second-wave clones with a day 37 peak had unconfirmed SARS-CoV-2 specificity.

This clonotype was picked up a small number of times. Its antigen is unidentified. Germline V lookup: CDR1 SGHTA, CDR2 FQGNSA. This CDR3 spans 17 amino acids. With 3 bases removed from V and 0 bases from J, the gap between germline ends came to 14 bases. Specimen: PBMCs or a T cell subset sorted from them (not recorded which). The receptor's source is a man younger than 30 who had mild COVID-19 (a few samples of this study predate the infection). Cell type and time point are not known. The V gene is TRBV7-2, the J gene TRBJ2-2; D not certain. The CDR3 sequence is CASSLGRAGPNTGELFF. The CDR3 DNA sequence: TGTGCCAGCAGCTTGGGTCGAGCAGGCCCGAACACCGGGGAGCTGTTTTTT.